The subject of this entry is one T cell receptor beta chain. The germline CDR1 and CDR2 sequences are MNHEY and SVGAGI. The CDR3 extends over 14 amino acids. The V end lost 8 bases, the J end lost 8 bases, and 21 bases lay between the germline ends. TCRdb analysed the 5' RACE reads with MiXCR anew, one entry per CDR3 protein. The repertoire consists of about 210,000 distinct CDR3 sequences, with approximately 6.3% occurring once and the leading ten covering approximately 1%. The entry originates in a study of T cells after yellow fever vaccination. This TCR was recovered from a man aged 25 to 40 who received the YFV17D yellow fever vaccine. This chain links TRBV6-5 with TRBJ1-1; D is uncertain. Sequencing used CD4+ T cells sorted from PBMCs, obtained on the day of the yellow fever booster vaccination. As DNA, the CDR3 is TGTGCCAGCCTAGCCCCCGGATCCTATGGGGAAGCTTTCTTT. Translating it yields CASLAPGSYGEAFF.